This T cell receptor beta chain emerged from a study of blood T cell repertoires in COVID-19. Background on the study: Samples of COVID-19 (acute and convalescent) were obtained from the United States, Italy and Spain.

While infection was still active, Seattle patients were enrolled and then followed longitudinally. V lost 4 bases and J lost 2, with 11 bases in between. The CDR3 runs to 15 residues. Per germline, CDR1 KGHDR and CDR2 SFDVKD. How the authors handled the data: Quantification of nucleated cells was approximated via reference gene primer amplification. Assay used: immunoSEQ multiplex PCR; TCRdb lists only in-frame clones, some missing. V, J and clone size reflect that table, while D and trimming were determined from the DNA. Counted here are about 530,000 clones, 85% to 90% occurring once; the ten biggest clones make up 7.5% to 9%.

The chain couples TRBV24-1 to TRBJ2-1; tentatively, D is TRBD2 (6 bases). This clonotype was obtained from a woman in her 50s with COVID-19, enrolled during active disease. Sequencing input: peripheral blood. In nucleotides, the CDR3 is TGTGCCACCAGTGACTCCGAGCGGGCCTACAATGAGCAGTTCTTC. Translation gives CATSDSERAYNEQFF.